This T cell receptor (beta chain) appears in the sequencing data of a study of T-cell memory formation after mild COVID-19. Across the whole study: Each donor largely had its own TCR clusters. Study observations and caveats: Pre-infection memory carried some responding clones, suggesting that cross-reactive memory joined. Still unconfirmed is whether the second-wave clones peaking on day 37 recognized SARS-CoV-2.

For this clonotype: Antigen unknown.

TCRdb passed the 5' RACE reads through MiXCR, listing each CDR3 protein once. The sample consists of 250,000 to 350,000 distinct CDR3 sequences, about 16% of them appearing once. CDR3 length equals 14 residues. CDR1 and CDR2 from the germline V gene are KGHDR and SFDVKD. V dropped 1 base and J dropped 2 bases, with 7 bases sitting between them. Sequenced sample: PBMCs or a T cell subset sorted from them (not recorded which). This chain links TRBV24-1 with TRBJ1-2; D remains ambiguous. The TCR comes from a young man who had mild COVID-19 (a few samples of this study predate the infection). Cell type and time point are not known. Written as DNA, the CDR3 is TGTGCCACCAGTGATTTAACCGGGAACTATGGCTACACCTTC. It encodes CATSDLTGNYGYTF.